Below are 24 T cell receptor beta chains sequenced from a single sample in a study of blood T cell repertoires in COVID-19. TCRdb keeps only in-frame clones here, not all; method: immunoSEQ multiplex PCR. The sample lists roughly 250,000 clones; approximately 85% were seen once. Input material: PBMCs or T cells enriched from blood (not recorded which). The receptors shown here come from a woman under 40 who had recovered from COVID-19.

The chain joins TRBV7-3 to TRBJ1-2; TRBD1 matches 7 bases. The CDR3 loop spans 13 amino acids. CDR1 SGHTA and CDR2 FQGTGA come from the germline V gene. The J segment lost 6 bases and the V segment lost 0 bases, leaving 1 base of the junction unmatched. This CDR3 is CASSLTRGHGYTF. Written as DNA, the CDR3 is TGTGCCAGCAGCTTAACGAGGGGGCATGGCTACACCTTC.

The chain carries TRBV7-8 and TRBJ1-1, with 7 bases that match TRBD1. V lost 10 bases and J lost 1; bases outside the gene matches: 6. The CDR3 spans 13 residues. The germline gives CDR1 SGHVS, CDR2 FQNEAQ. The CDR3 bases are TGTGCCACCAGGGGGAGATGGAACACTGAAGCTTTCTTT. This codes for CATRGRWNTEAFF.

The chain joins TRBV4-2 to TRBJ2-1, with 12 bases that match TRBD2. Germline V CDR1 and CDR2: LGHNA, YNFKEQ. With V trimmed by 0 bases and J by 4 bases, 4 bases remained unmatched. The CDR3 contains 17 residues. The CDR3 sequence: CASSQDVLAGGYNEQFF. Written as DNA, the CDR3 is TGTGCCAGCAGCCAAGATGTACTAGCGGGGGGATACAATGAGCAGTTCTTC.

This clone was seen only once. One end of the junction does not line up with germline, which may come from a read error. The V call is TRBV7-3, the J call TRBJ2-4; D might be TRBD2 (5 bases). This CDR3 comprises 8 residues. CDR1 and CDR2 (germline): SGHTA, FQGTGA. In DNA form, the CDR3 reads TGTGCCAGCTCCAAGGGAGACTTC. Its protein is CASSKGDF. The full variable domain, rest sourced from reference TRBV7-3 and TRBJ2-4, is GAGVSQTPSNKVTEKGKYVELRCDPISGHTALYWYRQSLGQGPEFLIYFQGTGAADDSGLPNDRFFAVRPEGSVSTLKIQRTERGDSAVYLCASSKGDFGAGTRLSVL.

J is TRBJ1-1 and V is TRBV5-8, with a tentative D call TRBD1 (6 bases). Between the trimmed V and J ends, which lost 5 bases and 7 bases, there was a span of 15 bases. The germline CDR1 and CDR2 sequences are SGHTS and YDEGEE. The CDR3 contains 13 residues. In nucleotides, the CDR3 is TGTGCCAGCAGACGTAACAGGGTTGATGAAGCTTTCTTT. The encoded protein is CASRRNRVDEAFF.

This clone appeared once. The chain couples TRBV6-2 or TRBV6-3 to TRBJ2-1; 7 nucleotides agree with TRBD1. V lost 6 bases to trimming and J lost 14 bases; unmatched junction nucleotides: 16. The CDR3 runs 14 residues. Germline-derived CDR1 and CDR2 are MNHEY and SVGEGT. The CDR3 sequence: CASSQIQGKRRKFF. The CDR3 bases are TGTGCCAGCAGCCAAATACAGGGGAAACGGCGGAAGTTCTTC.

This chain connects TRBV19 to TRBJ2-7; TRBD1 matches 8 bases. V shed 1 base and J 3 bases; nucleotides not matched to a gene: 2. CDR1 LNHDA and CDR2 SQIVND come from the germline V gene (reference sequence). The CDR3 is made up of 14 amino acids. CDR3 region: CASSIAGTGYEQYF. CDR3 in DNA: TGTGCCAGTAGTATAGCCGGGACAGGCTACGAGCAGTACTTC.

On this clone itself: The same CDR3 can be traced to other DNA sequences in this sample. The chain uses TRBV11-3 and TRBJ2-5, with 11 nucleotides matching TRBD1. This CDR3 contains 15 residues. Germline CDR1 and CDR2: SGHNT and YENEEA. Trimming took 1 base from V and 4 from J; bases not matched to a gene: 2. CDR3 region: CASSLGGTGGETQYF. In nucleotides, the CDR3 is TGTGCCAGCAGCTTAGGGGGGACAGGGGGAGAGACCCAGTACTTC.

The genes are TRBV28 and TRBJ2-3, with 7 nucleotides matching TRBD1. The CDR3 loop spans 14 amino acids. V gave up 6 bases and J gave up 4 bases; unmatched junction bases: 7. Germline loops: CDR1 MDHEN, CDR2 SYDVKM. CDR3: CASSSGGRADTQYF. The CDR3 DNA follows: TGTGCCAGCAGCTCAGGGGGTAGGGCAGATACGCAGTATTTT.

The chain carries TRBV7-8 and TRBJ2-5, with 13 bases fitting TRBD2. Germline V CDR1 and CDR2: SGHVS, FQNEAQ. V was pared by 5 bases and J by 3 bases, with 6 bases of the junction left unmatched. The CDR3 is made up of 16 amino acids. The CDR3 DNA reads TGTGCCAGCAGCCTCCTGACTAGCGGGGGGAAAGAGACCCAGTACTTC. Encoded protein: CASSLLTSGGKETQYF. Variable domain in full (rest from reference TRBV7-8 and TRBJ2-5): GAGVSQSPRYKVAKRGQDVALRCDPISGHVSLFWYQQALGQGPEFLTYFQNEAQLDKSGLPSDRFFAERPEGSVSTLKIQRTQQEDSAVYLCASSLLTSGGKETQYFGPGTRLLVL.

The chain is built from TRBV28 and TRBJ1-2; 7 bases are shared with TRBD1. J was trimmed by 8 bases and V by 3 bases; bases with no gene match: 18. The V gene's germline CDR1 is MDHEN and CDR2 SYDVKM. This CDR3 contains 17 residues. DNA of the CDR3: TGTGCCAGCAGTTTTTATCCCCAGACAGGGCAGAAAGAGGGCTACACCTTC. Amino acid sequence: CASSFYPQTGQKEGYTF.

The V gene is TRBV28, the J gene TRBJ1-2; D gene uncertain. The CDR3 has 13 amino acids. The V gene's germline CDR1 is MDHEN and CDR2 SYDVKM. Trimming left V 6 bases short and J 12 bases short, with 20 bases between. As DNA, the CDR3 is TGTGCCAGCAGGACCCCGGGTCTGCGGATCCACACCTTC. Protein product: CASRTPGLRIHTF.

The chain carries TRBV3-1 (or the pseudogene TRBV3-2) and TRBJ1-6, with TRBD1 matching 8 bases. In germline, CDR1 is LGHDT, CDR2 YNNKEL (reference sequence). Unmatched junction bases numbered 4, after V lost 1 base and J lost 8 bases. The CDR3 is 15 residues long. The CDR3, as DNA: TGTGCCAGCAGCCAAGGACAGGGGTGGCATTCACCCCTCCACTTT. It codes for CASSQGQGWHSPLHF.

This chain uses TRBV25-1 with TRBJ2-1; TRBD1 aligns across 8 bases. From germline, CDR1 is MGHDK and CDR2 SYGVNS. Losses at the gene ends were 8 bases for V and 2 bases for J; bases not matched to a gene: 8. There are 15 residues in the CDR3. The CDR3: CASDTGGSPYNEQFF. As DNA, the CDR3 is TGTGCCAGCGATACAGGGGGGTCGCCCTACAATGAGCAGTTCTTC.

This rearrangement joins TRBV5-1 to TRBJ1-2, with D uncertain. This CDR3 has 14 amino acids. V was pared by 0 bases and J by 8 bases, with 14 bases between. The V gene's germline CDR1 is SGHRS and CDR2 YFSETQ. CDR3: CASSLERASGGYTF. For the CDR3, the DNA is TGCGCCAGCAGCTTGGAACGGGCGAGCGGGGGCTACACCTTC.

Here the CDR3 DNA reads TGTGCCAGCAGTGAAGGACAGGGGGCGAGAAACATTCAGTACTTC. Encoded protein: CASSEGQGARNIQYF. The rearrangement joins TRBV2 to TRBJ2-4; TRBD1 agrees at 10 bases. The CDR3 contains 15 residues. CDR1 and CDR2 (germline): SNHLY, FYNNEI. V trimming: 1 base; J trimming: 6 bases; junction bases outside the gene matches: 3.

The gene calls are TRBV3-1 (or the pseudogene TRBV3-2) and TRBJ2-3; TRBD2 is a possible D gene (6 bases). The CDR3 spans 16 residues. Germline CDR1 is LGHDT and CDR2 is YNNKEL (reference sequence). Trimming pared 3 bases from V and 0 bases from J, leaving 13 bases between. The DNA for the CDR3 is TGTGCCAGCAGCCACCTTAGCGGAGGGAGCACAGATACGCAGTATTTT. It yields the protein CASSHLSGGSTDTQYF.

Notes on this clone: This may stem from a read error, because a much larger clone lies one nucleotide away. The identical CDR3 is also encoded by other nucleotide sequences in the sample. The J gene is TRBJ2-7, the V gene TRBV6-1; 7 bases map to TRBD1. The CDR3 totals 15 residues. CDR1 MNHNS and CDR2 SASEGT come from the germline V gene. CDR3 bases: TGTGCCAGCAGTGATATTACAGGGGCGTCCTACGAGCAGTATTTC. Amino acids: CASSDITGASYEQYF.

V is TRBV28 and J is TRBJ2-5; 10 nucleotides agree with TRBD2. The CDR3 runs 15 residues. Unmatched junction bases numbered 7, after V lost 3 bases and J lost 6 bases. Germline V lookup: CDR1 MDHEN, CDR2 SYDVKM. CDR3 in amino acids: CASSFGLAGEQTQYF. The CDR3 bases are TGTGCCAGCAGTTTTGGGCTAGCGGGGGAGCAGACCCAGTACTTC.

The rearrangement joins TRBV27 to TRBJ1-2; TRBD1 matches at 7 bases. The CDR3 sequence is 14 residues long. The trim removed 5 bases at V and 3 bases at J, leaving 6 bases unmatched. The germline CDR1 and CDR2 sequences are MNHEY and SMNVEV (reference sequence). Written as DNA, the CDR3 is TGTGCCAGCAGTAGGGGGCCAAGGGACTATGGCTACACCTTC. It yields the protein CASSRGPRDYGYTF.

The chain joins TRBV19 to TRBJ2-2; D is possibly TRBD1 (5 bases). CDR3 length: 13 residues. Germline-derived CDR1 and CDR2 are LNHDA and SQIVND (reference sequence). Trimming removed 5 bases from V and 5 bases from J, with 9 bases in between. Here the CDR3 reads CASSLGRTGELFF. CDR3 bases: TGTGCCAGTAGTCTGGGGCGGACCGGGGAGCTGTTTTTT.

CDR3 region: CASSPGTGYEQYF. The CDR3 DNA sequence: TGTGCCAGCAGCCCCGGGACAGGGTACGAGCAGTACTTC. The genes are TRBV7-3 and TRBJ2-7; 9 nucleotides align to TRBD1. The CDR3 contains 13 residues. CDR1 and CDR2 from the germline V gene are SGHTA and FQGTGA. Losses at the gene ends were 5 bases for V and 4 bases for J; bases not matched to a gene: 3.

This chain connects TRBV3-1 (or the pseudogene TRBV3-2) to TRBJ1-6, with a weak D call TRBD1 (5 bases). The CDR3 is made up of 14 amino acids. CDR1 is LGHDT, CDR2 YNNKEL, per germline (reference sequence). Trimming shortened V by 4 bases and J by 8 bases, and 12 bases separated the two germline ends. CDR3 in amino acids: CASSPWSQDSPLHF. CDR3 DNA sequence: TGTGCCAGCAGCCCATGGTCACAGGATTCACCCCTCCACTTT.

The chain links TRBV5-1 to TRBJ2-5; 10 bases align to TRBD1. The germline V gene has CDR1 SGHRS and CDR2 YFSETQ. The CDR3 totals 15 residues. J lost 5 bases, V lost 4 bases, and 8 bases had no gene match. CDR3 region: CASSRPGTGVETQYF. In DNA, the CDR3 is TGCGCCAGCAGCAGGCCCGGGACAGGGGTGGAGACCCAGTACTTC.